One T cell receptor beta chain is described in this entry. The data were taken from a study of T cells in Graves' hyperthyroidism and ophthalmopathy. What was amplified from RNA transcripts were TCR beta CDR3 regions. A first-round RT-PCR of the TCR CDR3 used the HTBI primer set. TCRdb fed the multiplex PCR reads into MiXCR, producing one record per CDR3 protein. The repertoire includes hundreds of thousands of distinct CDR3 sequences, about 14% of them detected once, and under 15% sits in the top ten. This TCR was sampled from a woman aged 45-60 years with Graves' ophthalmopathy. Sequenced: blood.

CDR3 bases: TGTGCCAGCAGCCAAAGGACTAGCGGGAGCCAACGGTTCCAAACAATATACAATGAGCAGTTCTTC. Amino acids: CASSQRTSGSQRFQTIYNEQFF. This chain joins TRBV14 and TRBJ2-1; 13 nucleotides line up with TRBD2. Germline assignment: CDR1 SGHDN and CDR2 FVKESK. Losses at the gene ends were 2 bases for V and 4 bases for J; bases not matched to a gene: 20. The CDR3 is made up of 22 amino acids.